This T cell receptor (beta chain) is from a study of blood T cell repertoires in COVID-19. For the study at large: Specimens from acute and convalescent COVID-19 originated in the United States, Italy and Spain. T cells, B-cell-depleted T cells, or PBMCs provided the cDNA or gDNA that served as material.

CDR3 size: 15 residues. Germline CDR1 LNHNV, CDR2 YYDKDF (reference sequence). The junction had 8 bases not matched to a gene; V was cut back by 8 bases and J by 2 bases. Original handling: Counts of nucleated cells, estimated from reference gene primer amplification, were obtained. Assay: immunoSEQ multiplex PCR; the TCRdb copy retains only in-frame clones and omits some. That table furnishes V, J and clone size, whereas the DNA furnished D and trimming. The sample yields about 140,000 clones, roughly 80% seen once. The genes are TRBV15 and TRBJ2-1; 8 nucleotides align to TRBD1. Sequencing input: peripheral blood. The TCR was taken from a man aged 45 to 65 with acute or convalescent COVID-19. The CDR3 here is CATEGQASPYNEQFF. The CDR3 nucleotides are TGTGCCACCGAGGGACAGGCGTCCCCCTACAATGAGCAGTTCTTC.